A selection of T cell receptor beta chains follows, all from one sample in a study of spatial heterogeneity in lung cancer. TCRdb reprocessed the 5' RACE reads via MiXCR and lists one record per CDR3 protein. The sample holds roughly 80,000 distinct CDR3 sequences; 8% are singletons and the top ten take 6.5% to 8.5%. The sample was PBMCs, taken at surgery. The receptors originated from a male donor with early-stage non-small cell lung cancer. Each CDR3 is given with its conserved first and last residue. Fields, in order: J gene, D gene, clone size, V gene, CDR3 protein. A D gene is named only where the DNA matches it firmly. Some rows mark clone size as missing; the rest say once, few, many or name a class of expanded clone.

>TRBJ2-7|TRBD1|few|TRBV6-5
CASKGGQKSIDEQYF
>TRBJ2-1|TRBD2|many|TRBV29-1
CSALAGVANEQFF
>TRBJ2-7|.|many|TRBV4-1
CASRSRVGGHDEQYF
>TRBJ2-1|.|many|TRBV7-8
CASSLDRYNEQFF
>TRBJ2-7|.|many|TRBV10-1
CASSEGQPYEQYF
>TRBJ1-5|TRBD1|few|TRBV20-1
CSAQRDRSPGGNQPQHF
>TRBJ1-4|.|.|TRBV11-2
CASSPRGLVSNEKLFF
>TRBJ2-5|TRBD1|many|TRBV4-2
CASSQGQGETQYF
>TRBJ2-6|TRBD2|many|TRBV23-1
CASSQGTSGRPSGANVLTF
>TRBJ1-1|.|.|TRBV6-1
CASSDLQREYAFF
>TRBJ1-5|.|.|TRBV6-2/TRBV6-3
CASSYAMQGRESQPQHF
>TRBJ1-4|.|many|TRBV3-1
CASSQGPWENEKLFF
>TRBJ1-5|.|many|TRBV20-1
CSPSGIGNQPQHF
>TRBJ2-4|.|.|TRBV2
CASSALKENIQYF
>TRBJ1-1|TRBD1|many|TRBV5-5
CASSHGQGKYTEAFF